This TCR beta chain was identified during a study of blood T cell repertoires in COVID-19. Across the study: The United States, Italy and Spain were the sources of the acute and convalescent COVID-19 samples. The analysed material was cDNA or gDNA that came from T cells, B-cell-depleted T cells, or PBMCs.

The CDR3 has 17 amino acids. CDR1 and CDR2 (germline): LNHDA, SQIVND (reference sequence). V lost 3 bases to trimming and J lost 0 bases, with 12 bases between them. Under the authors' procedure: The authors estimated nucleated cell counts from reference gene primer amplification. This table comes from immunoSEQ multiplex PCR, and its TCRdb copy is limited to in-frame clones, with some not included. V and J calls plus clone size are reproduced from that table; the DNA served to infer D and trimming. Among 230,000 or so clones, roughly nine tenths were seen once, and the ten largest hold 1.9%. The chain has TRBV19 and TRBJ1-6; D not resolved. The clonotype was recovered from a man between 35 and 55 years old with active or convalescent COVID-19. The sample consisted of peripheral blood. CDR3 DNA sequence: TGTGCCAGTAGTATCCGCGCTGAGGGCTCCTATAATTCACCCCTCCACTTT. Translated: CASSIRAEGSYNSPLHF.